This T cell receptor (beta chain) was sequenced during a study of blood T cell repertoires in COVID-19. Overall study: Spain, Italy and the United States supplied samples that represented acute and convalescent COVID-19. PBMCs, B-cell-depleted T cells, or T cells provided the cDNA or gDNA that made up the material.

There are 18 residues in the CDR3. Germline CDR1 LNHDA, CDR2 SQIVND (reference sequence). The trim removed 3 bases at V and 0 bases at J, leaving 7 bases unmatched. Authors' analysis steps: Nucleated cell counts were estimated from reference gene primer amplification. Some clones are missing from TCRdb's copy, which holds only in-frame ones; the method was immunoSEQ multiplex PCR. V and J calls and clone size follow that table, whereas D and trimming were derived from the DNA. The sample shows 48,000 or so clones, 80% to 95% of them seen only once. The source of this sequence is a human donor in a cohort sampled during active COVID-19. The rearrangement links TRBV19 to TRBJ2-1; 11 bases agree with TRBD2. The specimen was peripheral blood. The CDR3 DNA is TGTGCCAGTAGTATCTCGGCTAGCGGGAGGAGCTCCTACAATGAGCAGTTCTTC. Translation gives CASSISASGRSSYNEQFF.